This record looks at one T cell receptor (beta chain) sequence and its context. The antigen is unknown. The sample is drawn from a study of somatic mutations in cytotoxic T cells in rheumatoid arthritis. Study outcomes and limitations: Researchers did not know the antigen targets of the expanded CD8+ clones.

Sequencing used immunoSEQ multiplex PCR; TCRdb keeps in-frame clones, though not all of them. Counted here are approximately 30,000 clones, more than 75% occurring once; the ten biggest clones make up roughly 4.9%. V shed 1 base, J shed 4 bases, and the junction held 16 bases outside the gene matches. Germline loops: CDR1 SGHTA, CDR2 FQGNSA. The CDR3 sequence is 19 residues long. This rearrangement joins TRBV7-2 to TRBJ1-2; 9 bases align to TRBD1. The material sequenced was CD8+ T cells sorted from blood. The TCR sequence derives from a man aged 45-65 years in good health. The CDR3 DNA sequence: TGTGCCAGCAGCTTAGACCCGGGACAGGGCTTTTTGCGGCCCTATGGCTACACCTTC. As protein: CASSLDPGQGFLRPYGYTF.